Listed below are T cell receptor beta chains from one sample, sequenced in a study of technical replicates of blood from a handful of donors. Produced via immunoSEQ multiplex PCR; TCRdb's table is partial and in-frame only. The sample has under 100,000 clones, roughly 93% seen once; the top ten hold 0.25%. Sequenced sample: T cells isolated from PBMCs. The receptor source for this set is a human donor in good health. The CDR3 runs from the conserved cysteine through the conserved F or W.

V: TRBV20-1
J: TRBJ1-2
CDR3: CSARDASGYTF

V: TRBV9
J: TRBJ1-2
CDR3: CASSAWTANYGYTF

V: TRBV5-1
J: TRBJ2-3
CDR3: CASSLNGQAYSDTQYF

V: TRBV11-2
J: TRBJ2-1
CDR3: CASSLLAGGLDEQFF

V: TRBV6-4
J: TRBJ1-5
CDR3: CASSAETGGQPQHF

V: TRBV7-7
J: TRBJ2-5
CDR3: CASSLAQEGETQYF

V: TRBV14
J: TRBJ2-7
CDR3: CASSQGTGRATYEQYF

V: TRBV11-1
J: TRBJ1-6
CDR3: CASSLASVVWESPLHF

V: TRBV28
J: TRBJ2-1
CDR3: CASSSFGWAYRENEQFF

V: TRBV28
J: TRBJ2-4
CDR3: CASRPSGSPIIAKNIQYF

V: TRBV14
J: TRBJ2-1
CDR3: CASSQGKGGQFF

V: TRBV11-2
J: TRBJ2-1
CDR3: CASSIRYNEQFF

V: TRBV10-1
J: TRBJ2-1
CDR3: CASSESRLADYNEQFF

V: TRBV5-1
J: TRBJ2-7
CDR3: CASSPTGQGTYEQYF

V: TRBV7-2
J: TRBJ1-2
CDR3: CASSLPGQVYGYTF

V: TRBV6-1
J: TRBJ2-5
CDR3: CASSEAGQGRETQYF

V: TRBV5-4
J: TRBJ1-1
CDR3: CASTPQGTEAFF

V: TRBV9
J: TRBJ1-2
CDR3: CASSVGTGNYGYTF

V: TRBV7-2
J: TRBJ2-1
CDR3: CASSLGYVSAGGQFF

V: TRBV29-1
J: TRBJ1-1
CDR3: CGGGYTEAFF

V: TRBV5-4
J: TRBJ1-3
CDR3: CASSLGQSSSGNTIYF

V: TRBV7-3
J: TRBJ2-2
CDR3: CASSSDRDTGELFF

V: TRBV5-1
J: TRBJ2-1
CDR3: CASSLVGSGSEQFF

V: TRBV6-4
J: TRBJ2-3
CDR3: CASSVGTSSHTDTQYF

V: TRBV5-1
J: TRBJ2-2
CDR3: CASSLVPQGANTGELFF

V: TRBV5-6
J: TRBJ2-1
CDR3: CASSYPGLANNEQFF

V: TRBV5-1
J: TRBJ2-7
CDR3: CASSLVPGLSNPSYEQYF

V: TRBV2
J: TRBJ2-7
CDR3: CASSELSGHPSEQYF